This is a list of T cell receptor beta chains from one sample in a study of blood T cell repertoires in COVID-19. Sequenced by immunoSEQ multiplex PCR; TCRdb stores in-frame clones only, minus some. The sample includes approximately 210,000 clones, about nine tenths of them seen just once. Source material: PBMCs or T cells enriched from blood (not recorded which). These receptors originate from a man aged 25 to 40 in a cohort exposed to, infected with or recovered from COVID-19 (not recorded which). CDR3s include the opening cysteine and the closing phenylalanine or tryptophan. Fields, in order: CDR3 protein, CDR3 DNA, clone size, D gene, J gene, V gene. A D gene is named only where the DNA matches it firmly. Part of the rows lack a size; the others show once, few, many or a class for expanded clones.

CDR3: CASSLGHRGTSYEQYF
DNA: TGTGCCAGCAGCTTAGGCCACAGGGGAACTTCCTACGAGCAGTACTTC
size: many
D: TRBD1
J: TRBJ2-7
V: TRBV11-2

CDR3: CASSMVPGTLLEQYF
DNA: TGTGCCAGTAGTATGGTTCCGGGAACCCTACTCGAGCAGTACTTC
size: NA
D: NA
J: TRBJ2-7
V: TRBV19

CDR3: CASSVGGTGGSHEQYF
DNA: TGTGCCAGCAGCGTAGGTGGGACAGGGGGCTCCCACGAGCAGTACTTC
size: NA
D: TRBD1
J: TRBJ2-7
V: TRBV9

CDR3: CASTKTTGPYEQYF
DNA: TGTGCCAGCACCAAAACGACAGGCCCCTACGAGCAGTACTTC
size: NA
D: NA
J: TRBJ2-7
V: TRBV13

CDR3: CASSVTGVSITEAFF
DNA: TGTGCCAGTAGTGTGACAGGGGTTTCGATCACTGAAGCTTTCTTT
size: NA
D: TRBD1
J: TRBJ1-1
V: TRBV19

CDR3: CASSPRLGAYEQYF
DNA: TGTGCCAGCAGCCCCCGACTAGGAGCCTACGAGCAGTACTTC
size: NA
D: NA
J: TRBJ2-7
V: TRBV7-2

CDR3: CASSISGQGIYGYTF
DNA: TGTGCCAGTAGTATATCCGGACAGGGAATCTATGGCTACACCTTC
size: NA
D: TRBD1
J: TRBJ1-2
V: TRBV19

CDR3: CASSLAWGKPADTQYF
DNA: TGTGCCAGCAGCTTAGCGTGGGGCAAGCCGGCAGATACGCAGTATTTT
size: NA
D: NA
J: TRBJ2-3
V: TRBV7-9

CDR3: CASSQLFRTENTGELFF
DNA: TGCGCCAGCAGCCAATTGTTTAGGACAGAAAACACCGGGGAGCTGTTTTTT
size: NA
D: NA
J: TRBJ2-2
V: TRBV4-3

CDR3: CSVGGGYGYTF
DNA: TGCAGCGTTGGAGGTGGCTATGGCTACACCTTC
size: few
D: NA
J: TRBJ1-2
V: TRBV29-1

CDR3: CASSLEQGVVTGELFF
DNA: TGCGCCAGCAGCTTGGAACAGGGGGTAGTCACCGGGGAGCTGTTTTTT
size: NA
D: TRBD1
J: TRBJ2-2
V: TRBV5-1

CDR3: CTPLAGEEGPYEQYF
DNA: TGCACCCCACTAGCGGGAGAAGAGGGACCCTACGAGCAGTACTTC
size: NA
D: TRBD2
J: TRBJ2-7
V: TRBV29-1

CDR3: CASSSTSGRALETQYF
DNA: TGTGCCAGCAGCAGTACTAGCGGGAGGGCCCTGGAGACCCAGTACTTC
size: NA
D: TRBD2
J: TRBJ2-5
V: TRBV11-2

CDR3: CASSLTGTRYEQYF
DNA: TGTGCCAGCAGTTTAACCGGGACACGTTACGAGCAGTACTTC
size: once
D: NA
J: TRBJ2-7
V: TRBV28

CDR3: CASSGGAHSGNTIYF
DNA: TGTGCCAGCAGTGGGGGGGCCCACTCTGGAAACACCATATATTTT
size: NA
D: NA
J: TRBJ1-3
V: TRBV28

CDR3: CASSQDPGNQETQYF
DNA: TGCGCCAGCAGCCAAGACCCGGGGAACCAAGAGACCCAGTACTTC
size: NA
D: NA
J: TRBJ2-5
V: TRBV4-3

CDR3: CASSVIVGSSYNEQFF
DNA: TGTGCCAGCAGTGTAATCGTCGGGAGCTCCTACAATGAGCAGTTCTTC
size: NA
D: NA
J: TRBJ2-1
V: TRBV6-1